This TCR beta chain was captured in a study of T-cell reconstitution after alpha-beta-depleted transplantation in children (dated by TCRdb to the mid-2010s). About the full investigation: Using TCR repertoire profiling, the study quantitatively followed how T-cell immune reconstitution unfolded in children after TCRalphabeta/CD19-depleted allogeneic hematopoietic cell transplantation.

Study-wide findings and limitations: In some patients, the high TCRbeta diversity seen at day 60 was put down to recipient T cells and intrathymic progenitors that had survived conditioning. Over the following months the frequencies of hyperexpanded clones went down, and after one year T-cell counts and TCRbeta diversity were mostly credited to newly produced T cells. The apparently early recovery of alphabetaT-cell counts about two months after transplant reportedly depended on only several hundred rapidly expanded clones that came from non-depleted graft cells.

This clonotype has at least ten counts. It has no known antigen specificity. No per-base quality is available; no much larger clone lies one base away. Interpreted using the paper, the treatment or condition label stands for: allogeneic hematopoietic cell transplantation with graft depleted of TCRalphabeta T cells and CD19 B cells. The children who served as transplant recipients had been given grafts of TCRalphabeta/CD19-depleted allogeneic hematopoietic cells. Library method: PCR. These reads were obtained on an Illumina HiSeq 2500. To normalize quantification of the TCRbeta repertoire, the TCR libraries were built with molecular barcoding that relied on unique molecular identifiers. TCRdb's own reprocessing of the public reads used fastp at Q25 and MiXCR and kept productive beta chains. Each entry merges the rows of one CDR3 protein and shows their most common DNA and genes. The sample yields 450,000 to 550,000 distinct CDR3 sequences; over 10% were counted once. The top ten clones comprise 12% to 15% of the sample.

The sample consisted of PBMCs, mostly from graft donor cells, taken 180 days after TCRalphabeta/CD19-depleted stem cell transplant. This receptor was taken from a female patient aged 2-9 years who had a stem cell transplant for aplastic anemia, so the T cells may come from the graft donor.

The CDR3 protein: CASSPAGLTEAFF. The bases are TGTGCCAGCAGCCCCGCGGGTCTCACTGAAGCTTTCTTT. The chain is assembled from TRBV7-9 and TRBJ1-1, with no reliable assignment of the D segment. The germline V gene (reference sequence) sets CDR1 to SEHNR and CDR2 to FQNEAQ. The CDR3 covers 13 residues, taking in both the cysteine and the phenylalanine. Of the read, only the CDR3 DNA is kept; its 39 bases are in frame from base 1. The junction carries 11 bases between V and J, which are trimmed by 5 bases and 4 bases respectively. The reference TRBV7-9 and TRBJ1-1 proteins fill in what lies around the CDR3, so the full variable domain reads DTGVSQNPRHKITKRGQNVTFRCDPISEHNRLYWYRQTLGQGPEFLTYFQNEAQLEKSRLLSDRFSAERPKGSFSTLEIQRTEQGDSAMYLCASSPAGLTEAFFGQGTRLTVV.